Following are 2 T cell receptor beta chains from one sample sequenced in a study of blood T cell repertoires in COVID-19 (dated by TCRdb to 2020 to 2022). The library was produced with the immunoSEQ multiplex PCR assay. TCRdb stores this immuneACCESS table with in-frame sequences only. Part of the clones is absent; in the studies checked, under half of the shortfall reflects unresolved V genes, and no reason is known for the rest. Within this sample are 150,000 to 200,000 clones, with under 80% of them counted one time only. The ten biggest clones cover 13% of the sample. The specimen sequenced was peripheral blood. The origin of the receptors is a man between 50 and 59 years old who had recovered from COVID-19.

This clone was picked up a small number of times. The chain recombines TRBV11-3 with TRBJ2-1, with D perhaps matching TRBD2 (5 bases). CDR1 is SGHNT and CDR2 is YENEEA in the germline V gene. The CDR3 is 15 residues long. The ends were cut back, 1 base at V and 7 bases at J, with 14 bases in the middle. CDR3 in amino acids: CASSLVSASGNEQFF. The CDR3 DNA sequence: TGTGCCAGCAGCTTAGTATCAGCATCGGGAAATGAGCAGTTCTTC.

This sequence joins TRBV3-1 (or the pseudogene TRBV3-2) and TRBJ1-1; TRBD1 might be the D (5 bases). Germline V lookup: CDR1 LGHDT, CDR2 YNNKEL (reference sequence). The germline V and J ends were trimmed by 4 bases and 9 bases, with 18 bases remaining between them. The CDR3 spans 14 residues. The DNA for the CDR3 is TGTGCCAGCAGCCTCACAAGGGGCGGGGGGAAAGCTTTCTTT. Its translation is CASSLTRGGGKAFF.